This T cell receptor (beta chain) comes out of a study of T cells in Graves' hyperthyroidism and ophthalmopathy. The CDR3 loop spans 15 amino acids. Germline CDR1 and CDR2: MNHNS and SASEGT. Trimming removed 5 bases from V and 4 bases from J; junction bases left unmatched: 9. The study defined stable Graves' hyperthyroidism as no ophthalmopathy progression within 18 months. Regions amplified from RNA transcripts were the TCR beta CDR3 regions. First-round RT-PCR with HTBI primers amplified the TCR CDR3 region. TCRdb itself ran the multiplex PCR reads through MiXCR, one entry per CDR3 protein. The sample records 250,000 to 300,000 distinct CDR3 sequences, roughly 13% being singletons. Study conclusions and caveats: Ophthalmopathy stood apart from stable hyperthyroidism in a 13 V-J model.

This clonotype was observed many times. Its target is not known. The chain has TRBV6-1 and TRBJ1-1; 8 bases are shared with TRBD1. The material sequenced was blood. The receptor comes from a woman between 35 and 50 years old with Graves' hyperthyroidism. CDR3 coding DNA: TGTGCCAGCAGTTCGACCAGGGGGCGGGTCACTGAAGCTTTCTTT. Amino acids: CASSSTRGRVTEAFF.